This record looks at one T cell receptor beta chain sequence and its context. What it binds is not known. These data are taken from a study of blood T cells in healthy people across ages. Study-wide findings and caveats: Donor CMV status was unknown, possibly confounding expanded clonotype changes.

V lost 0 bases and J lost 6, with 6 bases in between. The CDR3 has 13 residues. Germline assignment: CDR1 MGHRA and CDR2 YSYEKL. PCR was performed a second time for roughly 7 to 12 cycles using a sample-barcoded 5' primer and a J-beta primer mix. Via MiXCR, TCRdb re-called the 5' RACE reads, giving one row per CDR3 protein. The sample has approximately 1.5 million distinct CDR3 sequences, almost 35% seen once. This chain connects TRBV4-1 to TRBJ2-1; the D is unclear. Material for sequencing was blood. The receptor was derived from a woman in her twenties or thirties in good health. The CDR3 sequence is CASSQDSRNEQFF. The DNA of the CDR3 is TGCGCCAGCAGCCAAGATAGCCGCAATGAGCAGTTCTTC.